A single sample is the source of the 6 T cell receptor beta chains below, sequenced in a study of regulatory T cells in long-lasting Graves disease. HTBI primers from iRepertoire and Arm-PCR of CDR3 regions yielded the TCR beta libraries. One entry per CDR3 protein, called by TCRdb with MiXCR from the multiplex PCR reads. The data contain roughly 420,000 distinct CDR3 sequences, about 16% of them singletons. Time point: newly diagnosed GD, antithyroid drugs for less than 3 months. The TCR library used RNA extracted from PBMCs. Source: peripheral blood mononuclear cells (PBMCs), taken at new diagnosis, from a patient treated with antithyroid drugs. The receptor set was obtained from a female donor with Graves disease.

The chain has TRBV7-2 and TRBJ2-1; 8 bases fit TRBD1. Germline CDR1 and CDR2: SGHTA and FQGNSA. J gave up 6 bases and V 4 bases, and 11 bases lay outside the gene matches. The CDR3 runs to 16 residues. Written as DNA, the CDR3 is TGTGCCAGCAGCTGGTCCGGGACAGGAGGAATCAATGAGCAGTTCTTC. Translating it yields CASSWSGTGGINEQFF.

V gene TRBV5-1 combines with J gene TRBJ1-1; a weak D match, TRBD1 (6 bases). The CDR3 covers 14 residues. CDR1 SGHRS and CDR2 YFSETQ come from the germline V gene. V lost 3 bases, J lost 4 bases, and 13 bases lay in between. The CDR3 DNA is TGCGCCAGCAGCTCTACGACAGGAACCACTGAAGCTTTCTTT. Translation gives CASSSTTGTTEAFF. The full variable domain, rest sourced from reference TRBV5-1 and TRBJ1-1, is KAGVTQTPRYLIKTRGQQVTLSCSPISGHRSVSWYQQTPGQGLQFLFEYFSETQRNKGNFPGRFSGRQFSNSRSEMNVSTLELGDSALYLCASSSTTGTTEAFFGQGTRLTVV.

CDR3 amino acids: CASSLWSGGTEAFF. CDR3 nucleotide sequence: TGTGCCAGCAGCTTGTGGTCGGGGGGAACTGAAGCTTTCTTT. This chain uses TRBV5-6 with TRBJ1-1, with D perhaps matching TRBD1 (5 bases). The ends were cut back, 1 base at V and 5 bases at J, with 12 bases in the middle. The CDR3 covers 14 residues. CDR1 is SGHDT, CDR2 YYEEEE, per germline.

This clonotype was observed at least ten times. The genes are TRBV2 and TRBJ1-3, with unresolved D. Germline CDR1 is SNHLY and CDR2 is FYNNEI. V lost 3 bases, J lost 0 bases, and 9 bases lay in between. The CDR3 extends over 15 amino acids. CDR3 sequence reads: CASSELKSSGNTIYF. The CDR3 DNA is TGTGCCAGCAGTGAGTTGAAAAGCTCTGGAAACACCATATATTTT.

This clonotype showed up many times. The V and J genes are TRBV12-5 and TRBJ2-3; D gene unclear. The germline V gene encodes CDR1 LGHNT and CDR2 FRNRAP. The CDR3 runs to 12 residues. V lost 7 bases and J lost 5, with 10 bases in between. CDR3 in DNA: TGTGCTAGTGAGGCAGAACGAGATACGCAGTATTTT. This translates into CASEAERDTQYF.

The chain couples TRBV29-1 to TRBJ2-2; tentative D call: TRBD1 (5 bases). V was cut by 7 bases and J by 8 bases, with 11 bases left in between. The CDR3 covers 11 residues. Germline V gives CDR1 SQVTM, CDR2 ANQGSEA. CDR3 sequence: CSGAKGGELFF. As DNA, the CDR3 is TGCAGCGGTGCGAAGGGGGGGGAGCTGTTTTTT.